This TCR beta chain comes out of a study of OX40 agonist ivuxolimab in advanced cancers. This CDR3 contains 14 residues. The V gene lost 1 base and the J gene lost 8 bases, with 14 bases spanning the gap. Germline CDR1 is MNHEY and CDR2 is SVGAGI. The method was immunoSEQ multiplex PCR; TCRdb's version includes in-frame clones alone and lacks a portion of them. The data show more than 80,000 clones, with approximately 90% seen just once and 1.5% to 2.5% held by the top ten. The sample consisted of CD4+ or CD8+ T cells sorted from blood, taken in a trial of the OX40 agonist ivuxolimab. The clonotype was recovered from an adult with an advanced solid tumor such as melanoma, head and neck, liver or kidney cancer. The chain is built from TRBV6-5 and TRBJ1-2; TRBD1 might be the D (5 bases). The CDR3 is CASSYFGQGEGYTF. The CDR3 DNA sequence: TGTGCCAGCAGTTACTTCGGTCAGGGTGAGGGCTACACCTTC.